The 3 T cell receptor beta chains given below trace back to one sample, sequenced in a study of identical twins. TCRdb fed the 5' RACE reads into MiXCR, producing one record per CDR3 protein. Of around 510,000 distinct CDR3 sequences in the sample, roughly an eighth were seen once. This sample also belongs to another study, concerning yellow fever vaccine responses in identical twins.

Source material: CD4+ T cells sorted from blood. The origin of the receptors is a woman between 18 and 29 years old in good health.

At least ten counts were recorded for this clonotype. The chain has TRBV10-1 and TRBJ2-7; 9 bases match TRBD1. The CDR3 spans 15 residues. The germline V gene has CDR1 WNHNN and CDR2 SYGVQD (reference sequence). V was pared by 6 bases and J by 3 bases, with 9 bases of the junction left unmatched. Written as DNA, the CDR3 is TGCGCCAGCAGCAACCCGGGACAGGGTTTCTACGAGCAGTACTTC. Translating it yields CASSNPGQGFYEQYF.

The CDR3 is CASSLERGKNYTF. DNA of the CDR3: TGTGCCAGCAGCTTAGAACGAGGGAAAAACTACACCTTC. The chain has TRBV7-9 and TRBJ1-2; D remains unclear. Per the germline V gene, CDR1 is SEHNR and CDR2 is FQNEAQ (reference sequence). CDR3 length: 13 residues. The V gene lost 1 base and the J gene lost 10 bases, with 13 bases spanning the gap.

The CDR3 loop is CSARRDSVAKNIQYF. The DNA for the CDR3 is TGCAGTGCCCGCAGGGACTCCGTAGCCAAAAACATTCAGTACTTC. The rearrangement joins TRBV20-1 to TRBJ2-4, with D possibly being TRBD2 (6 bases). Trimming cost V 6 bases and J 0 bases, with 15 bases left between them. The CDR3 contains 15 residues. The germline V gene has CDR1 DFQATT and CDR2 SNEGSKA (reference sequence).